The clone carrying this T cell receptor beta chain was detected only a few times. This record comes from a study of beta chain features in type 1 diabetes. As every portion of the isolated RNA was reverse transcribed, the sequencing read expressed TCRB transcripts. Only in-frame clones appear in the TCRdb table, and some are missing; sequencing was by immunoSEQ multiplex PCR. The sample contains fewer than 900,000 clones, roughly 15% of which appear only once. The sequencing sample was made of naive CD4+ T cells from blood. The TCR was taken from a woman under 30 in good health.

The CDR3 reads CASSLARWYEQYF. DNA for the CDR3: TGTGCCAGCAGCTTGGCTCGTTGGTACGAGCAGTACTTC. This chain links TRBV5-6 with TRBJ2-7; D unresolved. Between the trimmed V and J ends, which lost 0 bases and 4 bases, there was a span of 8 bases. Germline CDR1 is SGHDT and CDR2 is YYEEEE. The CDR3 consists of 13 residues.